This T cell receptor (beta chain) was sequenced in a study of control samples from healthy donors and cancer patients. Some clones are missing from TCRdb's copy, which holds only in-frame ones; the method was immunoSEQ multiplex PCR. This table holds under 200,000 clones. Germline V gene lookup returns CDR1 MNHNY and CDR2 SVGAGI (reference sequence). There are 14 residues in the CDR3. Deletions cut 7 bases from V and 7 bases from J, with 17 bases between. Sequencing was carried out using blood. The chain uses TRBV6-6 and TRBJ1-5, with a weak D call TRBD1 (5 bases). This receptor was identified in a woman in her 30s in good health. The chain's CDR3 is CASTPPGVAQPQHF. In nucleotides, the CDR3 is TGTGCCAGCACTCCTCCGGGGGTGGCCCAGCCCCAGCATTTT.